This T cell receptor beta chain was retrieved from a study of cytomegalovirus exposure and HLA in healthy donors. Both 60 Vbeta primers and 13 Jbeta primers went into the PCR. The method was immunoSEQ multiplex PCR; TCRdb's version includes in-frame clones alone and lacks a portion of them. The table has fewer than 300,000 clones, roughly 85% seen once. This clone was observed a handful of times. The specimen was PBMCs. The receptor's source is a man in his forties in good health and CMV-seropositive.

CDR3 loop: CASSPMTGLNTEAFF. The CDR3 region has the DNA TGTGCCAGCAGCCCGATGACAGGGCTGAACACTGAAGCTTTCTTT. This chain connects TRBV7-3 to TRBJ1-1; 7 positions match TRBD1. V trimming: 5 bases; J trimming: 0 bases; junction bases outside the gene matches: 6. The V gene's germline CDR1 is SGHTA and CDR2 FQGTGA. This CDR3 is built from 15 residues.